Sequencing of this T cell receptor beta chain was carried out in a study of metastatic and nonmetastatic thyroid tumors. In the original analysis: The authors used CDR3 differences across clinicopathological groups to build a distant-metastasis classifier for papillary thyroid cancer. Through MiXCR, TCRdb re-clonotyped the PCR reads. TCRdb's processing, not the authors', yielded these V and J calls. The data contain about 21,000 clones, about 30% of them singletons. As regards this clone: Its antigen is not known.

Findings and caveats of the study: Benign nodules reportedly had significantly lower TCR beta diversity than malignant thyroid tumors in blood and tumor.

The CDR3 covers 15 residues. In germline, CDR1 is DFQATT, CDR2 SNEGSKA (reference sequence). The V end lost 5 bases, the J end lost 2 bases, and 17 bases lay between the germline ends. Among the patients, none had received any treatment before thyroid surgery. This TCR was recovered from a female donor with papillary thyroid cancer or a benign thyroid nodule (not recorded which). Some clones in this sample may be carry-over from other donors' samples. The sample consisted of blood. The rearrangement joins TRBV20-1 to TRBJ2-3, with D perhaps TRBD1 or TRBD2 (5 bases each). The CDR3 region has the DNA TGCAGTGCTGGGAAGGGACGGATTAACACAGATACGCAGTATTTT. Its protein is CSAGKGRINTDTQYF.